This T cell receptor beta chain was documented in a study of Graves' ophthalmopathy and Graves' hyperthyroidism. From fresh peripheral blood, about 10 ml in volume, the PBMCs were obtained. TCR beta CDR3 regions were amplified from RNA transcripts. First-round RT-PCR relied on HTBI primers, and a second-round multiplex PCR came next. One entry per CDR3 protein results from TCRdb running MiXCR on the multiplex PCR reads. The table has under 250,000 distinct CDR3 sequences, under 25% seen once. The CDR3 extends over 15 amino acids. CDR1 and CDR2 (germline): MDHEN, SYDVKM. V lost 3 bases and J lost 1, with 12 bases in between. This clonotype was seen ten or more times.

J is TRBJ1-1 and V is TRBV28; D perhaps matches TRBD1 (5 bases). This TCR came from a woman in her forties or fifties with Graves' ophthalmopathy. Material for sequencing was peripheral blood. CDR3: CASSFNQGENTEAFF. The CDR3 DNA reads TGTGCCAGCAGTTTTAACCAGGGCGAGAACACTGAAGCTTTCTTT.